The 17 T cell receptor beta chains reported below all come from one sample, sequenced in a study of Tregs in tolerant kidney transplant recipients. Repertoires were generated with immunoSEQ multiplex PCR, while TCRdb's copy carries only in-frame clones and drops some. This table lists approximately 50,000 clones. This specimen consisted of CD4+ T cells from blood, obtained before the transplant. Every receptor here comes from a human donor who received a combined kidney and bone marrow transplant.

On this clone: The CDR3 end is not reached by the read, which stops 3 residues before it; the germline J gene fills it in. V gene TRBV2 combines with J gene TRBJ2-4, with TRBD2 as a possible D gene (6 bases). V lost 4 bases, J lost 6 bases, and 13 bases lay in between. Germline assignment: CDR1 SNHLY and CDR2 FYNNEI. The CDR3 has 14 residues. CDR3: CASSGGDIRNIQYF. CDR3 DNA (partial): TGTGCCAGCAGTGGGGGGGATATTAGAAACATT.

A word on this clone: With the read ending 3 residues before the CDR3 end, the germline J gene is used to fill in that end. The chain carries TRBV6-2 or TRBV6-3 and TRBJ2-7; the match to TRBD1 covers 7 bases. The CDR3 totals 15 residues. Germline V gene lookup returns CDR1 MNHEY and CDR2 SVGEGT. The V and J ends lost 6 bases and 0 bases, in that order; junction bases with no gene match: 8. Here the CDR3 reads CASRPDRVFSYEQYF. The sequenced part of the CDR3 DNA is TGTGCCAGCAGACCCGACAGGGTGTTCTCCTACGAG.

The CDR3 sequence: CASSPVGGQREKLFF. CDR3 DNA, as far as it was read: TGTGCCAGCAGCCCGGTGGGGGGGCAAAGAGAAAAA. V usage is TRBV5-6 and J usage is TRBJ1-4, with a possible D match to TRBD1 (6 bases). With the read ending 3 residues before the CDR3 end, the germline J gene is used to fill in that end. V dropped 4 bases and J dropped 8 bases, with 18 bases sitting between them. The CDR3 runs to 15 residues. Germline CDR1 and CDR2: SGHDT and YYEEEE.

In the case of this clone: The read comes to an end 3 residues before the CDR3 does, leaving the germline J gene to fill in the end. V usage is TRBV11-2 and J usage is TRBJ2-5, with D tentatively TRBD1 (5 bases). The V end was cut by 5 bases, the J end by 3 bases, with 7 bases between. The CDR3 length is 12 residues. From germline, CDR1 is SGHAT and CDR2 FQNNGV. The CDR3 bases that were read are TGTGCCAGCAGCCAAGGGGAAGAGACC. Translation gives CASSQGEET. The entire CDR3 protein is CASSQGEETQYF.

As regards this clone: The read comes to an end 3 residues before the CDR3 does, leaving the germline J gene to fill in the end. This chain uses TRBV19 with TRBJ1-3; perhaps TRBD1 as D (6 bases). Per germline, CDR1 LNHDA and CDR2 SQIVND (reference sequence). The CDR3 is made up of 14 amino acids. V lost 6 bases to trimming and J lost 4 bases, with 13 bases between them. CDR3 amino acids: CASRPQGPGNTIYF. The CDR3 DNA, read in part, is TGTGCCAGTAGGCCCCAGGGGCCAGGAAACACC.

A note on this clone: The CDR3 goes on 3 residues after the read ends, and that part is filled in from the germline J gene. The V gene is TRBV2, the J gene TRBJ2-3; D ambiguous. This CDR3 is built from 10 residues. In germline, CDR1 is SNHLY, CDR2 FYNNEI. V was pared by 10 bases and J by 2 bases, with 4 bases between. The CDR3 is CAMYTDTQYF. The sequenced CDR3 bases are TGTGCCATGTACACAGATACG.

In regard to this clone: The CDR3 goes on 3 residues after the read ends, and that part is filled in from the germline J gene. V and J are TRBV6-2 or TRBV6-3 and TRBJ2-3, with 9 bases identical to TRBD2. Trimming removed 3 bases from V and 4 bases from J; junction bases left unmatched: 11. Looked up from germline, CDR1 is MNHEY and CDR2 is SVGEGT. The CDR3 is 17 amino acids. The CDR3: CASSYRRFGGRADTQYF. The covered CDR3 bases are TGTGCCAGCAGTTATCGACGATTCGGCGGGAGGGCAGATACG.

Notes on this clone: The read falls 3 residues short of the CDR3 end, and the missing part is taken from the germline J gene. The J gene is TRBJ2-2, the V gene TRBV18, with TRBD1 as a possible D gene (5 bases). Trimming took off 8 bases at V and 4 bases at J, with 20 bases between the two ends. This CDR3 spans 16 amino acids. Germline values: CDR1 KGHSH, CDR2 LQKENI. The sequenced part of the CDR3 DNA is TGTGCCAGCGCTGCACAGGACCGCTTCCCCACCGGGGAG. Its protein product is CASAAQDRFPTGE. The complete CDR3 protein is CASAAQDRFPTGELFF.

CDR3 loop: CASSPPTGNTGELFF. The CDR3 DNA, read in part, is TGTGCCAGCTCACCACCGACAGGGAACACCGGGGAG. The chain carries TRBV18 and TRBJ2-2; weak D call: TRBD1 (6 bases). Sequencing ends 3 residues short of the CDR3 end; the germline J gene provides the rest. Trimming took 0 bases from V and 1 from J, leaving 6 bases between them. The CDR3 covers 15 residues. Germline V gene sequence: CDR1 KGHSH, CDR2 LQKENI.

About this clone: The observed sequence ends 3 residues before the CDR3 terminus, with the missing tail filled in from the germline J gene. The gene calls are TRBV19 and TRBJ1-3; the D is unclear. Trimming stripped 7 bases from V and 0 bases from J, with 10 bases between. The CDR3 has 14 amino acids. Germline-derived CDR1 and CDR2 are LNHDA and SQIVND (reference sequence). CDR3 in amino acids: CASKPTHSGNTIYF. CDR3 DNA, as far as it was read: TGTGCCAGTAAACCTACGCACTCTGGAAACACC. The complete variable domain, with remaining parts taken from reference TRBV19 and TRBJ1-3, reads DGGITQSPKYLFRKEGQNVTLSCEQNLNHDAMYWYRQDPGQGLRLIYYSQIVNDFQKGDIAEGYSVSREKKESFPLTVTSAQKNPTAFYLCASKPTHSGNTIYFGEGSWLTVV.

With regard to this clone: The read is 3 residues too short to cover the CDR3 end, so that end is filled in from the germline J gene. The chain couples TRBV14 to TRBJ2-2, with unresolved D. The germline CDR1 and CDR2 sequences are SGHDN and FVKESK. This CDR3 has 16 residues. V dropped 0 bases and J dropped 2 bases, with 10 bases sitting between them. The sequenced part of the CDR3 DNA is TGTGCCAGCAGCCAAGATATTGGGCTTAACACCGGGGAG. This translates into CASSQDIGLNTGE. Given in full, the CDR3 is CASSQDIGLNTGELFF.

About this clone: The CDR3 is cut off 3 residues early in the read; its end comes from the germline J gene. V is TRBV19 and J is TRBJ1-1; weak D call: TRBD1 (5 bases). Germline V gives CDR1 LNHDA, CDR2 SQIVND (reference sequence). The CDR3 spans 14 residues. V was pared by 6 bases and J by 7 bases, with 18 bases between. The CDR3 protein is CASSRYGAGDEAFF. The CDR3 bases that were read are TGTGCCAGTAGCCGGTATGGGGCCGGCGATGAA.

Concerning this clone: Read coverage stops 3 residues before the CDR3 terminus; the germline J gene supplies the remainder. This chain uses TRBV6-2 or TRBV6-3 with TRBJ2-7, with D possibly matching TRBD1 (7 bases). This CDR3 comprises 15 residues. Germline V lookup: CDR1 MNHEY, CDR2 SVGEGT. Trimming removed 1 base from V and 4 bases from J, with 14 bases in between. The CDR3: CASSYFGRGEYEQYF. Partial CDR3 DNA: TGTGCCAGCAGTTACTTCGGCAGGGGGGAATACGAG.

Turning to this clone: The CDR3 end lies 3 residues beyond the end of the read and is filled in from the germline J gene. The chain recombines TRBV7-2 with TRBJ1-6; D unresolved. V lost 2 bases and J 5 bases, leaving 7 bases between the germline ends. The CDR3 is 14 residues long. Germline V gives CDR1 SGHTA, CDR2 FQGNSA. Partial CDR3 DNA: TGTGCCAGCAGCTTAAGGCAGGATAATTCACCC. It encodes CASSLRQDNSP. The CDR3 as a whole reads CASSLRQDNSPLHF.

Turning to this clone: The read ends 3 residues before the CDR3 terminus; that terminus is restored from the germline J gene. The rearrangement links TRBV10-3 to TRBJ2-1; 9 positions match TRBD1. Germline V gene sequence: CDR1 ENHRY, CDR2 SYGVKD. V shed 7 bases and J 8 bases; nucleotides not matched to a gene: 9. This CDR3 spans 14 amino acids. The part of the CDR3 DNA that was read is TGTGCCATCAAGCCGGGACAGGGTTACGATGAG. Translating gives CAIKPGQGYDE. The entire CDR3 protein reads CAIKPGQGYDEQFF.

Partial CDR3 DNA: TGTGCCAGCAGCACACGGGGCTCCTACGAG. This sequence encodes CASSTRGSYE. The full CDR3 sequence reads CASSTRGSYEQYF. V usage is TRBV7-2 and J usage is TRBJ2-7, with D possibly being TRBD2 (5 bases). The CDR3 extends 3 residues past the end of the read, so its final part is completed from the germline J gene. Germline CDR1 and CDR2: SGHTA and FQGNSA. V was pared by 5 bases and J by 0 bases, with 8 bases between. The CDR3 covers 13 residues. The full variable domain, in which reference TRBV7-2 and TRBJ2-7 provide the parts outside the CDR3, is GAGVSQSPSNKVTEKGKDVELRCDPISGHTALYWYRQSLGQGLEFLIYFQGNSAPDKSGLPSDRFSAERTGGSVSTLTIQRTQQEDSAVYLCASSTRGSYEQYFGPGTRLTVT.

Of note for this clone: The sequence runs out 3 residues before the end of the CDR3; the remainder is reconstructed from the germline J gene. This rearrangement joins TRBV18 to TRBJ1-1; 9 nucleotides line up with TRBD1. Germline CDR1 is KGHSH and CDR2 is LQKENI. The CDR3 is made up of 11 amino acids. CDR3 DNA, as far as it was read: TGTGCCAGCTCCCCGGACAGGGGA. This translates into CASSPDRG. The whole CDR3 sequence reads CASSPDRGAFF.